The TCR beta chain under discussion was sequenced for a study of long-term antiretroviral therapy in people with HIV. Findings and limits, study-wide: After ART, diversity increased yet remained lower than transplant donor controls.

The germline V and J ends were trimmed by 0 bases and 1 base, with 7 bases remaining between them. Per germline, CDR1 SGHDT and CDR2 YYEEEE. The CDR3 totals 14 residues. Survey level was the resolution at which the v3.0 immunoSEQ assay ran. Sequencing was performed with immunoSEQ multiplex PCR; in TCRdb, only in-frame clones are kept and a portion is missing. The profile shows tens of thousands of clones, around three quarters of them singletons. With regard to this clone: As yet, its antigen is unknown.

The source of this sequence is a woman aged 30 to 39 with HIV. This sample comprised unsorted PBMCs, obtained 2.9 years after starting antiretroviral therapy. This sequence joins TRBV5-6 and TRBJ1-2, with a possible D match to TRBD1 (5 bases). This chain's CDR3 is CASSLGRVNYGYTF. CDR3 DNA: TGTGCCAGCAGCTTGGGCAGGGTTAACTATGGCTACACCTTC.